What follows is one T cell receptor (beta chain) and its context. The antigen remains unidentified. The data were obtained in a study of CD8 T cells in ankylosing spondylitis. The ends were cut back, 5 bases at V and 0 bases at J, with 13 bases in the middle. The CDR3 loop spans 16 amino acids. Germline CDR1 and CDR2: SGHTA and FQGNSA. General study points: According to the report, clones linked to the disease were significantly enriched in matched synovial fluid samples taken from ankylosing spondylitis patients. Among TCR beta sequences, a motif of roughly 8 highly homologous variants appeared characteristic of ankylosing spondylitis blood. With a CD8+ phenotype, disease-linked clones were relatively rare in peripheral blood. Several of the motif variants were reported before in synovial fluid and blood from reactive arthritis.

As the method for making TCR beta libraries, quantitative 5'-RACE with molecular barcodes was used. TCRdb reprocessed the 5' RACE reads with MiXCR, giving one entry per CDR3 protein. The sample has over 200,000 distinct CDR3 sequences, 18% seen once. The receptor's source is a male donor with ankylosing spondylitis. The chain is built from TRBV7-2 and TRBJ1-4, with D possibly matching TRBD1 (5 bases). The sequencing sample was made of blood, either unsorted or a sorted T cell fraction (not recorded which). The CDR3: CASSPGGGATNEKLFF. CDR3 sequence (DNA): TGTGCCAGCAGCCCTGGCGGGGGGGCAACTAATGAAAAACTGTTTTTT.